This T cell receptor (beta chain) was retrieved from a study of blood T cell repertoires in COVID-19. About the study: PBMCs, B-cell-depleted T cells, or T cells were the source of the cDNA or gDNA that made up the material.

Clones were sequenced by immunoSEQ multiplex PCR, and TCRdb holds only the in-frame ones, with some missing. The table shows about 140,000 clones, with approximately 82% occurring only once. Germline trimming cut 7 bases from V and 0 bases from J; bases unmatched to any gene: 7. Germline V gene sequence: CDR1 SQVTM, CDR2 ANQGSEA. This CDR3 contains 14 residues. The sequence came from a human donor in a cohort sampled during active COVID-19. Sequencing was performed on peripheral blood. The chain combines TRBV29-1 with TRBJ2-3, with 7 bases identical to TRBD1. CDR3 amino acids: CSAENRGSTDTQYF. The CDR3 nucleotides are TGCAGCGCAGAAAACAGGGGAAGCACAGATACGCAGTATTTT.